The 15 T cell receptor beta chains given below trace back to one sample, sequenced in a study of blood T cells in healthy people across ages. With a J-beta primer mix and a sample-barcoded 5' primer, a second PCR ran roughly 7 to 11 cycles. TCRdb fed the 5' RACE reads into MiXCR, producing one record per CDR3 protein. This table has around 800,000 distinct CDR3 sequences, about a quarter appearing once. The same data also went into a second study, on T cells of mothers and their children.

Source material: blood. These receptors were taken from a boy aged 5-17 years in good health.

A few counts support this clonotype. The chain carries TRBV11-2 and TRBJ2-2; D is unresolved. Germline lookup yields CDR1 SGHAT and CDR2 FQNNGV. The CDR3 covers 16 residues. V dropped 3 bases and J dropped 0 bases, with 11 bases sitting between them. The CDR3 sequence: CASSFRVRANTGELFF. CDR3 nucleotide sequence: TGTGCCAGCAGCTTTAGAGTACGTGCGAACACCGGGGAGCTGTTTTTT.

The table lists this clonotype with many counts. The chain employs TRBV20-1 and TRBJ2-7; TRBD1 is a possible D gene (5 bases). Trimming cost V 0 bases and J 6 bases, with 12 bases left between them. The CDR3 runs to 13 residues. Per germline, CDR1 DFQATT and CDR2 SNEGSKA (reference sequence). In nucleotides, the CDR3 is TGCAGTGCTAGAGAAAGGGCCGACAGCGAGCAGTACTTC. Protein product: CSARERADSEQYF.

V is TRBV29-1 and J is TRBJ2-5; 7 bases agree with TRBD1. The J call is in doubt because the DNA end fits TRBJ2-1 better. Germline CDR1 is SQVTM and CDR2 is ANQGSEA. The CDR3 is 14 amino acids. This CDR3 is CSVEGQRGSDEQFF. In nucleotides, the CDR3 is TGCAGCGTTGAGGGACAGAGGGGATCCGATGAGCAGTTCTTC.

This chain connects TRBV11-2 to TRBJ2-5; 7 positions match TRBD2. The CDR3 length is 14 residues. Losses at the gene ends were 5 bases for V and 5 bases for J; bases not matched to a gene: 8. The germline gives CDR1 SGHAT, CDR2 FQNNGV. CDR3 in amino acids: CASSPLGRVETQYF. CDR3 nucleotides: TGTGCCAGCAGCCCCCTGGGGAGGGTGGAGACCCAGTACTTC.

The V call is TRBV7-9, the J call TRBJ2-5; weak D call: TRBD2 (5 bases). The V and J ends lost 6 bases and 5 bases respectively, with 22 bases between them. CDR3 length equals 16 residues. Germline CDR1 and CDR2: SEHNR and FQNEAQ (reference sequence). The CDR3 DNA sequence: TGTGCCAGCAGACCTAATAGCGAGAACGACCTGGAGACCCAGTACTTC. Encoded protein: CASRPNSENDLETQYF. The whole variable domain, filled in from reference TRBV7-9 and TRBJ2-5, reads DTGVSQNPRHKITKRGQNVTFRCDPISEHNRLYWYRQTLGQGPEFLTYFQNEAQLEKSRLLSDRFSAERPKGSFSTLEIQRTEQGDSAMYLCASRPNSENDLETQYFGPGTRLLVL.

This clonotype turned up a few times. The gene calls are TRBV14 and TRBJ2-3; D tentatively reads TRBD1 or TRBD2 (5 bases each). Trimming shortened V by 0 bases and J by 7 bases, and 11 bases separated the two germline ends. The germline V gene has CDR1 SGHDN and CDR2 FVKESK. This CDR3 spans 14 amino acids. CDR3 DNA sequence: TGTGCCAGCAGCCAAGATCCCGGGGACCATACGCAGTATTTT. This gives the protein CASSQDPGDHTQYF. The whole variable domain, remainder taken from reference TRBV14 and TRBJ2-3, is EAGVTQFPSHSVIEKGQTVTLRCDPISGHDNLYWYRRVMGKEIKFLLHFVKESKQDESGMPNNRFLAERTGGTYSTLKVQPAELEDSGVYFCASSQDPGDHTQYFGPGTRLTVL.

This chain uses TRBV12-3 or TRBV12-4 with TRBJ1-1, with no clear D. The CDR3 sequence is 14 residues long. Trimming removed 3 bases from V and 5 bases from J, with 13 bases in between. The CDR3 reads CASSFAGISTEAFF. For the CDR3, the DNA is TGTGCCAGCAGTTTCGCAGGTATCTCGACTGAAGCTTTCTTT.

The genes are TRBV7-9 and TRBJ2-5; 9 bases line up with TRBD1. CDR3 length equals 18 residues. The V gene end was trimmed by 3 bases and the J gene end by 7 bases; junction bases not matched to a gene: 18. Germline lookup yields CDR1 SEHNR and CDR2 FQNEAQ (reference sequence). CDR3 residues: CASSLTRFGTGILGTQYF. DNA for the CDR3: TGTGCCAGCAGCTTGACCCGGTTTGGGACAGGGATCTTGGGGACCCAGTACTTC.

The chain uses TRBV7-9 and TRBJ2-7, with D hard to call. V lost 5 bases and J 6 bases, leaving 11 bases between the germline ends. The CDR3 is made up of 12 amino acids. Per germline, CDR1 SEHNR and CDR2 FQNEAQ (reference sequence). CDR3 protein: CASSGRSPEQYF. The CDR3 DNA follows: TGTGCCAGCAGCGGCCGGAGCCCCGAGCAGTACTTC.

The chain recombines TRBV12-3 or TRBV12-4 with TRBJ2-5, with TRBD2 identical over 12 bases. V was pared by 6 bases and J by 5 bases, with 10 bases of the junction left unmatched. The CDR3 has 16 residues. The CDR3 bases are TGTGCCAGCAGGGCACTAGCGGGGGGCCAAGGGGAGACCCAGTACTTC. Translating gives CASRALAGGQGETQYF.

V usage is TRBV5-1 and J usage is TRBJ2-5; D is perhaps TRBD2 (6 bases). The CDR3 has 15 amino acids. V lost 2 bases, J lost 5 bases, and 16 bases lay in between. CDR1 is SGHRS and CDR2 is YFSETQ in the germline V gene. As DNA, the CDR3 is TGCGCCAGCAGCTTACGACAAAGGGAGGCGGAGACCCAGTACTTC. Amino acids: CASSLRQREAETQYF.

The chain links TRBV25-1 to TRBJ2-7; D is uncertain. The CDR3 loop spans 11 amino acids. Germline values: CDR1 MGHDK, CDR2 SYGVNS. V was shortened by 10 bases and J by 0 bases, with 7 bases between the two germline ends. DNA for the CDR3: TGTGCCACCAGAGCCTCCTACGAGCAGTACTTC. Translation: CATRASYEQYF.

The V and J genes are TRBV7-8 and TRBJ1-5; tentatively, D is TRBD1 (6 bases). Germline assignment: CDR1 SGHVS and CDR2 FQNEAQ. The CDR3 totals 17 residues. V lost 1 base to trimming and J lost 0 bases, with 13 bases between them. CDR3 coding DNA: TGTGCCAGCAGCTTAGTTCCTCCGGACAGTAGCAATCAGCCCCAGCATTTT. Translating gives CASSLVPPDSSNQPQHF.

The chain couples TRBV29-1 to TRBJ1-2; TRBD1 matches at 7 bases. Unmatched junction bases numbered 7, after V lost 6 bases and J lost 3 bases. Germline V CDR1 and CDR2: SQVTM, ANQGSEA. The CDR3 consists of 13 residues. Here the CDR3 DNA reads TGCAGCGTCGCTTCCGGGACAGACTATGGCTACACCTTC. Its translation: CSVASGTDYGYTF.

The CDR3 DNA reads as TGTGCCAGCAGCCTAACCCTGGGGCCCTCTGGAAACACCATATATTTT. Its protein product is CASSLTLGPSGNTIYF. The J gene is TRBJ1-3, the V gene TRBV11-2; D may be TRBD1 (5 bases). The V end lost 5 bases, the J end lost 0 bases, and 14 bases lay between the germline ends. Germline V gene sequence: CDR1 SGHAT, CDR2 FQNNGV. CDR3 length: 16 residues.